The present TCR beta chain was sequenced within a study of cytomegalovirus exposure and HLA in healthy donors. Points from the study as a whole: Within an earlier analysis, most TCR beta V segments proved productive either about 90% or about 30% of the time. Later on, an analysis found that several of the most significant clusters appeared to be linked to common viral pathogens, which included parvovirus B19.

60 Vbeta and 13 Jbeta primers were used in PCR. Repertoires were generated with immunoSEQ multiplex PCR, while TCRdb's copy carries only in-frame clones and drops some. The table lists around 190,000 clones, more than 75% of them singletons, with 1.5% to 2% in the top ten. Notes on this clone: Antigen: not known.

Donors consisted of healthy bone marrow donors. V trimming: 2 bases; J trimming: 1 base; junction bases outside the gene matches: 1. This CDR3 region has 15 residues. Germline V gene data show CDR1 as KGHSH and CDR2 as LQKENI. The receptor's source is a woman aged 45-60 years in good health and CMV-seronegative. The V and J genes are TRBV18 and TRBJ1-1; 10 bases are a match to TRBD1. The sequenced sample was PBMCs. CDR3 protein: CASSPWTGGNTEAFF. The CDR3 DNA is TGTGCCAGCTCACCATGGACAGGGGGGAACACTGAAGCTTTCTTT.